This T cell receptor (beta chain) was profiled in a study of cytomegalovirus exposure and HLA in healthy donors. In germline, CDR1 is KGHSH, CDR2 LQKENI. The V gene end was trimmed by 4 bases and the J gene end by 7 bases; junction bases not matched to a gene: 19. The CDR3 is 18 amino acids. 13 Jbeta primers and 60 Vbeta primers were used for the PCR. This table comes from immunoSEQ multiplex PCR, and its TCRdb copy is limited to in-frame clones, with some not included. This sample has approximately 110,000 clones, with around 78% found just once. This receptor was identified in a man in his 60s in good health and CMV-seropositive. The sequenced sample was PBMCs. The J gene is TRBJ2-3, the V gene TRBV18; 8 bases line up with TRBD1. The CDR3 spells CASSRINLMDRAGNTQYF. The CDR3 nucleotides read TGTGCCAGCTCACGTATAAACCTGATGGACAGGGCAGGGAATACGCAGTATTTT.